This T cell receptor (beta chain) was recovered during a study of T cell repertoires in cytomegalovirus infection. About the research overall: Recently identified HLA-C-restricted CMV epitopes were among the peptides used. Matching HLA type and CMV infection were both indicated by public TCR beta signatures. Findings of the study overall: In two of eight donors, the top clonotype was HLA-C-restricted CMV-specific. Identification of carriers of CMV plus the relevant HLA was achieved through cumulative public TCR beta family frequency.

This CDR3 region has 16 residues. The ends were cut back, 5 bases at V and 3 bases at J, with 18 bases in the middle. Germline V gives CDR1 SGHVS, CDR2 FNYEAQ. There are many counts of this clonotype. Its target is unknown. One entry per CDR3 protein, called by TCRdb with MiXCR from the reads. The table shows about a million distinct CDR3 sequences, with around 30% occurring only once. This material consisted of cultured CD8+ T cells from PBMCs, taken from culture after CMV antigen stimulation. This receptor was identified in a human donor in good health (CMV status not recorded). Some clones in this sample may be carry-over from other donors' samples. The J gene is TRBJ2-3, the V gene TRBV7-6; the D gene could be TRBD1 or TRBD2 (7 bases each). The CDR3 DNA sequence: TGTGCCAGCAGCCTCCGGGGAGGGGGCAAAACAGATACGCAGTATTTT. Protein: CASSLRGGGKTDTQYF.